A selection of T cell receptor beta chains follows, all from one sample in a study of tumor-infiltrating lymphocytes in primary liver carcinoma. MiXCR was run by TCRdb on the multiplex PCR reads, yielding one entry per CDR3 protein. Found here are almost 200,000 distinct CDR3 sequences, approximately 65% of them singletons; the top ten hold 6% to 8.5%. Material for sequencing was peripheral blood. These TCRs come from a woman aged 60-75 years with primary liver carcinoma and hepatitis B virus infection. Each CDR3 is given with its conserved first and last residue. Each record gives: D gene, CDR3 length, V gene, clone size, J gene, CDR3 protein, CDR3 DNA. D genes are given only for firm matches. Clone size, where shown, is once, few, many, or a class for clones that have expanded.

D: -; length: 11; V: TRBV28; size: -; J: TRBJ2-5; CDR3: CASSLEETQYF; DNA: TGTGCCAGCAGTTTAGAGGAGACCCAGTACTTC
D: -; length: 14; V: TRBV28; size: -; J: TRBJ2-2; CDR3: CASIPAGPTGELFF; DNA: TGTGCCAGTATCCCGGCGGGGCCCACCGGGGAGCTGTTTTTT
D: -; length: 13; V: TRBV29-1; size: many; J: TRBJ2-3; CDR3: CSVTGRRADTQYF; DNA: TGCAGCGTGACAGGGAGGAGGGCAGATACGCAGTATTTT
D: TRBD2; length: 15; V: TRBV11-3; size: few; J: TRBJ2-3; CDR3: CASRIGTSVPDTQYF; DNA: TGTGCCAGCAGAATCGGGACTAGCGTCCCGGATACGCAGTATTTT
D: -; length: 13; V: TRBV29-1; size: many; J: TRBJ1-6; CDR3: CSVRRAENSPLHF; DNA: TGCAGCGTTCGCAGGGCTGAAAATTCACCCCTCCACTTT
D: -; length: 16; V: TRBV11-2; size: -; J: TRBJ2-7; CDR3: CTNSPSGRKGPYEQYF; DNA: TGTACCAACAGCCCTAGTGGGAGAAAGGGGCCCTACGAGCAGTACTTC
D: -; length: 14; V: TRBV28; size: -; J: TRBJ2-7; CDR3: CASTLAGGVYEQYF; DNA: TGTGCCAGCACCCTAGCCGGGGGAGTATACGAGCAGTACTTC
D: TRBD2; length: 14; V: TRBV29-1; size: -; J: TRBJ2-1; CDR3: CGVTGTSGSNEQFF; DNA: TGCGGCGTTACAGGGACTAGCGGGAGCAATGAGCAGTTCTTC
D: -; length: 14; V: TRBV25-1; size: -; J: TRBJ2-7; CDR3: CASSEGDGHYEQYF; DNA: TGTGCCAGCAGTGAAGGGGACGGTCACTACGAGCAGTACTTC
D: TRBD2; length: 18; V: TRBV11-3; size: -; J: TRBJ2-3; CDR3: CASSLGLAGALTTDTQCF; DNA: TGTGCCAGTAGCTTAGGACTAGCGGGAGCTCTAACCACAGATACGCAGTGTTTT
D: TRBD2; length: 14; V: TRBV29-1; size: -; J: TRBJ2-1; CDR3: CSVAGLAGNVGQFF; DNA: TGCAGTGTTGCCGGCCTAGCGGGAAATGTTGGGCAGTTCTTC
D: -; length: 15; V: TRBV6-2/TRBV6-3; size: once; J: TRBJ2-1; CDR3: CASSSQDSSYNEQFF; DNA: TGTGCTAGCAGCTCTCAGGACAGCTCCTACAATGAGCAGTTCTTC
D: -; length: 14; V: TRBV11-2; size: -; J: TRBJ1-1; CDR3: CARSQTTGGTEAFF; DNA: TGTGCCAGAAGTCAAACGACCGGAGGTACTGAAGCTTTCTTT
D: TRBD1; length: 15; V: TRBV5-1; size: -; J: TRBJ2-3; CDR3: CASSLRQGIGDTQYF; DNA: TGCGCCAGCAGCTTGAGACAGGGAATCGGAGATACGCAGTATTTT
D: TRBD2; length: 14; V: TRBV5-1; size: -; J: TRBJ2-3; CDR3: CASRPAGGTDTQYF; DNA: TGCGCCAGCAGGCCCGCGGGGGGGACAGATACGCAGTATTTT
D: -; length: 18; V: TRBV10-3; size: -; J: TRBJ2-1; CDR3: CAISDFGSTSPRDNEQFF; DNA: TGTGCCATCAGTGACTTCGGGAGTACTAGCCCCAGGGACAATGAGCAGTTCTTC
D: TRBD2; length: 15; V: TRBV11-2; size: -; J: TRBJ2-3; CDR3: CDSRPSATSTGTQYF; DNA: TGTGACAGCAGGCCTTCTGCGACTAGCACAGGTACACAGTATTTT
D: TRBD1; length: 14; V: TRBV11-2; size: -; J: TRBJ2-3; CDR3: CTSRTPGGTDTQYF; DNA: TGTACCAGCAGAACCCCAGGGGGCACAGATACGCAATACTTT
D: -; length: 16; V: TRBV5-4; size: -; J: TRBJ2-3; CDR3: CASSTGMLGITDTQYF; DNA: TGTGCCAGCTCCACCGGGATGCTGGGTATTACAGATACGCAGTATTTT
D: -; length: 16; V: TRBV6-5; size: -; J: TRBJ2-7; CDR3: CASNYSTETGFYEPYF; DNA: TGTGCCAGCAATTACTCGACGGAGACAGGCTTCTACGAGCCGTACTTC
D: -; length: 13; V: TRBV24-1; size: -; J: TRBJ1-5; CDR3: CATSETGFRPQHF; DNA: TGTGCCACCAGTGAAACAGGGTTCCGGCCCCAGCATTTT
D: -; length: 17; V: TRBV11-2; size: -; J: TRBJ2-5; CDR3: CANSLGGLTEGQETQYF; DNA: TGTGCCAACAGCTTAGGAGGGTTGACAGAGGGCCAAGAGACCCAGTACTTC
D: TRBD1; length: 15; V: TRBV5-6; size: -; J: TRBJ2-7; CDR3: CASSRATGQGNEQYF; DNA: TGTGCCAGCAGCCGGGCTACGGGACAGGGCAACGAGCAGTACTTC
D: -; length: 12; V: TRBV5-6; size: few; J: TRBJ2-5; CDR3: CASSWRVGTQYF; DNA: TGTGCCAGCAGCTGGAGGGTAGGGACCCAGTACTTC
D: -; length: 14; V: TRBV11-2; size: -; J: TRBJ1-1; CDR3: CASRFMGRDTEAFF; DNA: TGTGCCAGCAGATTTATGGGGAGGGACACTGAAGCTTTCTTT
D: -; length: 12; V: TRBV6-5; size: many; J: TRBJ2-5; CDR3: CASKKWGETQYF; DNA: TGTGCCAGCAAGAAGTGGGGAGAGACCCAGTACTTC
D: -; length: 14; V: TRBV11-2; size: -; J: TRBJ2-7; CDR3: CTISLGAGVYEQYF; DNA: TGTACCATCAGCTTAGGGGCCGGCGTCTACGAGCAGTACTTC
D: -; length: 16; V: TRBV28; size: -; J: TRBJ2-6; CDR3: CASSLQGEPGANVLTF; DNA: TGTGCCAGCAGTCTACAGGGAGAACCTGGGGCCAACGTCCTGACTTTC
D: TRBD2; length: 15; V: TRBV11-2; size: -; J: TRBJ2-1; CDR3: CAGSLDGGRALEQFF; DNA: TGTGCCGGCAGCTTAGATGGCGGGAGGGCCCTTGAGCAGTTCTTC
D: TRBD2; length: 15; V: TRBV10-2; size: once; J: TRBJ2-5; CDR3: CASTTEWEGRDTQYF; DNA: TGCGCCAGCACCACGGAGTGGGAGGGCCGGGATACCCAGTACTTC
D: -; length: 16; V: TRBV12-3/TRBV12-4; size: once; J: TRBJ2-5; CDR3: CANSLRQGGAEETQYF; DNA: TGTGCCAACAGTTTAAGGCAGGGAGGCGCGGAAGAGACCCAGTACTTC
D: TRBD2; length: 15; V: TRBV6-5; size: -; J: TRBJ2-5; CDR3: CASSPDWWGGETQYF; DNA: TGTGCCAGCAGCCCCGATTGGTGGGGGGGAGAGACCCAGTACTTC
D: TRBD1; length: 14; V: TRBV7-9; size: -; J: TRBJ2-7; CDR3: CASSSGGSFYEQYF; DNA: TGTGCCAGCAGCTCAGGGGGTAGCTTCTACGAGCAGTACTTC
D: -; length: 14; V: TRBV10-3; size: few; J: TRBJ1-3; CDR3: CAISEDTVSNTIYF; DNA: TGTGCCATCAGTGAGGACACAGTTTCCAACACCATATATTTT
D: TRBD2; length: 19; V: TRBV4-1; size: -; J: TRBJ2-7; CDR3: CASSQEASGNSQGSCEQYF; DNA: TGCGCCAGCAGCCAAGAGGCCAGCGGGAATTCTCAAGGCTCCTGCGAGCAGTACTTC
D: -; length: 14; V: TRBV2; size: once; J: TRBJ2-1; CDR3: CARERRSSYNEQFF; DNA: TGTGCCAGGGAGCGGAGAAGCTCCTACAATGAGCAGTTCTTC
D: -; length: 17; V: TRBV4-1; size: many; J: TRBJ2-4; CDR3: CASSQDDRYLAKNIQYF; DNA: TGCGCCAGCAGCCAAGATGACCGGTATTTAGCCAAAAACATTCAGTACTTC
D: -; length: 13; V: TRBV7-8; size: -; J: TRBJ2-3; CDR3: CVSSSGGTDTQYF; DNA: TGTGTCAGCAGCTCCGGAGGCACAGATACGCAGTATTTT
D: -; length: 14; V: TRBV12-3/TRBV12-4; size: many; J: TRBJ1-5; CDR3: CASSLALGGSAQHF; DNA: TGTGCCAGCAGTTTAGCGCTCGGGGGGTCAGCCCAGCATTTT
D: TRBD1; length: 14; V: TRBV28; size: -; J: TRBJ1-5; CDR3: CASRQGGGNQPQHF; DNA: TGTGCCAGCAGGCAGGGGGGGGGCAATCAGCCCCAGCATTTT
D: -; length: 15; V: TRBV11-2; size: -; J: TRBJ1-1; CDR3: CASSLGHRADTGVFF; DNA: TGTGCCAGCAGCTTAGGCCACAGGGCGGACACTGGAGTTTTCTTC
D: TRBD2; length: 18; V: TRBV10-2; size: few; J: TRBJ2-6; CDR3: CASSEGSGRATGANVLTF; DNA: TGCGCCAGCAGTGAGGGTAGCGGGAGGGCCACTGGGGCCAACGTCCTGACTTTC
D: -; length: 17; V: TRBV9; size: -; J: TRBJ2-2; CDR3: CASSPQGSNSNTGELFF; DNA: TGTGCCAGCAGCCCCCAGGGGTCGAATTCGAACACCGGGGAGCTGTTTTTT
D: -; length: 14; V: TRBV11-2; size: once; J: TRBJ2-2; CDR3: CAISFGSGTGELFF; DNA: TGTGCCATCAGCTTTGGGTCAGGGACTGGGGAGCTGTTTTTT
D: -; length: 15; V: TRBV20-1; size: few; J: TRBJ1-5; CDR3: CSARDPWGSNQPQHF; DNA: TGCAGTGCTAGGGACCCCTGGGGGAGCAATCAGCCCCAGCATTTT
D: TRBD1; length: 15; V: TRBV7-8; size: many; J: TRBJ1-4; CDR3: CASSLRQGLNEKLFF; DNA: TGTGCCAGCAGCTTACGACAGGGACTCAATGAAAAACTGTTTTTT
D: -; length: 15; V: TRBV6-1; size: many; J: TRBJ2-1; CDR3: CASSYEQGSYNEQFF; DNA: TGTGCCAGCAGTTACGAACAGGGATCCTACAATGAGCAGTTCTTC